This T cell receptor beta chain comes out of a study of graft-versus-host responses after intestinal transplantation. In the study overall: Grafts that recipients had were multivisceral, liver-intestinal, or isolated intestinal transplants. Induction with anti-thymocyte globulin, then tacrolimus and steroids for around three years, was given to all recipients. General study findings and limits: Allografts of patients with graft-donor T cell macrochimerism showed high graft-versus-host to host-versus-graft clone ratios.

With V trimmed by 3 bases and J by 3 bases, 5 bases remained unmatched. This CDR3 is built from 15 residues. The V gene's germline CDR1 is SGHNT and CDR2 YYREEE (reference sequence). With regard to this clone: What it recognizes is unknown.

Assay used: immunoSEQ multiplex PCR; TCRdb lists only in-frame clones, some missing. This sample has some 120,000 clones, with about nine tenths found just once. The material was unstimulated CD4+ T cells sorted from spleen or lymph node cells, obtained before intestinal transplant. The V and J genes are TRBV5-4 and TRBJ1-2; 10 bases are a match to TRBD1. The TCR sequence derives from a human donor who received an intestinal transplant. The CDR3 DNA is TGTGCCAGCAGCTCGGGACAGGGGTACGACTATGGCTACACCTTC. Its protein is CASSSGQGYDYGYTF.